A single sample is the source of the 21 T cell receptor beta chains below, sequenced in a study of T cell responses to AZD1222 COVID-19 vaccine. Some clones are missing from TCRdb's copy, which holds only in-frame ones; the method was immunoSEQ multiplex PCR. In total, the table holds under 150,000 clones. The material sequenced was peripheral blood. These receptors were collected from an adult in good health.

The chain is built from TRBV7-9 and TRBJ1-2; D uncertain. Per germline, CDR1 SEHNR and CDR2 FQNEAQ (reference sequence). Trimming took 7 bases from V and 4 from J, leaving 13 bases between them. The CDR3 consists of 13 residues. In nucleotides, the CDR3 is TGTGCCAGCATCCCGATGGAGGGCTATGGCTACACCTTC. Protein: CASIPMEGYGYTF.

The rearrangement links TRBV11-2 to TRBJ2-1; 9 nucleotides agree with TRBD1. Germline V gives CDR1 SGHAT, CDR2 FQNNGV. The ends lost 5 bases at V and 4 bases at J; junction bases unmatched: 12. CDR3 length: 17 residues. CDR3 nucleotides: TGTGCCAGCAGCCCCCAAGGGGCGGGACAGGGTTACAATGAGCAGTTCTTC. This translates into CASSPQGAGQGYNEQFF.

The chain combines TRBV19 with TRBJ2-3; 8 bases align to TRBD1. Trimming took 5 bases from V and 1 from J; bases not matched to a gene: 2. The CDR3 runs to 14 residues. Germline V gives CDR1 LNHDA, CDR2 SQIVND (reference sequence). CDR3 protein: CASSPDRGTDTQYF. The CDR3 DNA follows: TGTGCCAGTAGTCCGGACAGGGGCACAGATACGCAGTATTTT.

The chain uses TRBV27 and TRBJ1-5; D gene ambiguous. Trimming pared 4 bases from V and 3 bases from J, leaving 7 bases between. This CDR3 comprises 13 residues. Germline lookup yields CDR1 MNHEY and CDR2 SMNVEV (reference sequence). CDR3 sequence reads: CASSYGYNQPQHF. CDR3 in DNA: TGTGCCAGCAGTTATGGATACAATCAGCCCCAGCATTTT.

The chain joins TRBV10-2 to TRBJ2-7; tentatively, D is TRBD2 (7 bases). CDR1 WSHSY and CDR2 SAAADI come from the germline V gene. The CDR3 is 13 residues long. V shed 6 bases and J shed 4 bases, with 13 bases lying between them. The CDR3 nucleotides read TGCGCCAGCAGCTGGGAGGGGGAATACGAGCAGTACTTC. Translated, it gives CASSWEGEYEQYF.

The rearrangement joins TRBV11-1 to TRBJ2-7; 7 bases align to TRBD1. CDR1 and CDR2 from the germline V gene are SGHAT and FQDESV (reference sequence). Trimming removed 5 bases from V and 2 bases from J; junction bases left unmatched: 6. The CDR3 covers 14 residues. Here the CDR3 reads CASSPTGRPYEQYF. The DNA for the CDR3 is TGTGCCAGCAGCCCGACAGGGCGTCCCTACGAGCAGTACTTC.

The J gene is TRBJ1-4, the V gene TRBV11-2, with D unclear. Per the germline V gene, CDR1 is SGHAT and CDR2 is FQNNGV. V gave up 5 bases and J gave up 4 bases, with 5 bases separating them. CDR3 length equals 12 residues. The CDR3 loop reads CASSTLNEKLFF. CDR3 bases: TGTGCCAGCAGCACACTTAATGAAAAACTGTTTTTT.

The genes are TRBV4-2 and TRBJ2-2, with 9 bases identical to TRBD2. Germline V CDR1 and CDR2: LGHNA, YNFKEQ. Trimming cost V 4 bases and J 5 bases; bases outside gene matches: 5. This CDR3 spans 15 amino acids. The CDR3 DNA reads as TGTGCCAGCAGCCTTAGACTAGCGGTAACCGGGGAGCTGTTTTTT. Its translation: CASSLRLAVTGELFF.

The chain uses TRBV6-1 and TRBJ2-1; 9 nucleotides line up with TRBD1. The CDR3 has 17 amino acids. The germline V gene has CDR1 MNHNS and CDR2 SASEGT. After removal of 2 bases from V and 9 bases from J, the junction contained 14 bases not matched to a gene. CDR3 sequence (DNA): TGTGCCAGCAGTGAAATAAGGACAGGGGAGTCCCGGGGTGAGCAGTTCTTC. Translated, it gives CASSEIRTGESRGEQFF.

The chain combines TRBV3-1 (or the pseudogene TRBV3-2) with TRBJ2-3; 8 positions match TRBD2. The germline CDR1 and CDR2 sequences are LGHDT and YNNKEL (reference sequence). V was pared by 0 bases and J by 2 bases, with 10 bases of the junction left unmatched. The CDR3 is made up of 18 amino acids. CDR3 sequence reads: CASSQDWVSGDPTDTQYF. The CDR3 DNA is TGTGCCAGCAGCCAAGATTGGGTTAGCGGGGATCCCACAGATACGCAGTATTTT.

The chain is built from TRBV29-1 and TRBJ1-2; 7 bases are a match to TRBD1. Germline V gene data show CDR1 as SQVTM and CDR2 as ANQGSEA. This CDR3 is 14 amino acids long. V shed 7 bases and J 3 bases; nucleotides not matched to a gene: 11. The chain's CDR3 is CSARETGRDYGYTF. DNA for the CDR3: TGCAGCGCCCGAGAGACAGGGAGAGACTATGGCTACACCTTC.

The chain couples TRBV12-3 or TRBV12-4 to TRBJ2-1; D possibly corresponds to TRBD2 (5 bases). This CDR3 contains 13 residues. The ends were cut back, 2 bases at V and 9 bases at J, with 11 bases in the middle. CDR3 sequence reads: CASSLTSYGEQFF. In nucleotides, the CDR3 is TGTGCCAGCAGTTTAACTAGTTACGGTGAGCAGTTCTTC.

V gene TRBV5-1 combines with J gene TRBJ1-2; D call uncertain. The germline V gene encodes CDR1 SGHRS and CDR2 YFSETQ. The CDR3 loop spans 15 amino acids. V was clipped by 0 bases and J by 6 bases, with 15 bases between them. The CDR3: CASSLARGDRDGYTF. The CDR3 coding sequence is TGCGCCAGCAGCTTGGCCCGCGGGGATCGGGATGGCTACACCTTC.

The chain carries TRBV28 and TRBJ1-2; D call uncertain. Trimming shortened V by 6 bases and J by 0 bases, and 8 bases separated the two germline ends. The CDR3 runs 13 residues. Germline V gene sequence: CDR1 MDHEN, CDR2 SYDVKM. In DNA form, the CDR3 reads TGTGCCAGCAGAGACCTGGCTAACTATGGCTACACCTTC. Its protein product is CASRDLANYGYTF.

The rearrangement uses TRBV5-3 and TRBJ1-5; TRBD1 agrees at 8 bases. TRBV5-3 has ORF status, its function being uncertain. CDR3 length equals 17 residues. The V segment lost 1 base and the J segment 2 bases; nucleotides outside the gene matches: 8. This CDR3 is CARSLHGTGHCNQPQHF. Here the CDR3 DNA reads TGTGCCAGAAGCTTGCATGGGACAGGTCATTGCAATCAGCCCCAGCATTTT.

The chain links TRBV4-1 to TRBJ1-4; D is unclear. The CDR3 is made up of 16 amino acids. Per germline, CDR1 MGHRA and CDR2 YSYEKL. With 2 bases removed from V and 3 bases from J, the gap between germline ends came to 13 bases. CDR3 amino acids: CASSQPTPIANEKLFF. Here the CDR3 DNA reads TGCGCCAGCAGCCAACCTACACCGATCGCTAATGAAAAACTGTTTTTT.

The chain has TRBV15 and TRBJ2-5; 10 bases fit TRBD2. With V trimmed by 0 bases and J by 7 bases, 8 bases remained unmatched. CDR1 and CDR2 from the germline V gene are LNHNV and YYDKDF (reference sequence). The length of the CDR3 is 16 residues. The chain's CDR3 is CATSRDRASGGRTQYF. CDR3 coding DNA: TGTGCCACCAGCAGAGATCGGGCTAGCGGGGGAAGGACCCAGTACTTC.

V is TRBV10-2 and J is TRBJ2-3, with 15 bases lining up with TRBD2. This CDR3 spans 15 amino acids. V lost 10 bases to trimming and J lost 0 bases; unmatched junction nucleotides: 2. Germline CDR1 reads WSHSY; CDR2 reads SAAADI. In DNA form, the CDR3 reads TGCGCCATCGGGACTAGCGGGGGGAGCACAGATACGCAGTATTTT. Residues: CAIGTSGGSTDTQYF.

The chain links TRBV7-3 to TRBJ1-2; D gene ambiguous. Trimming pared 5 bases from V and 3 bases from J, leaving 10 bases between. The germline CDR1 and CDR2 sequences are SGHTA and FQGTGA. This CDR3 region has 13 residues. The CDR3 DNA follows: TGTGCCAGCAGCGGACCGCCACACTATGGCTACACCTTC. Translated: CASSGPPHYGYTF.

The gene calls are TRBV11-2 and TRBJ2-3; 7 bases are a match to TRBD2. Germline lookup yields CDR1 SGHAT and CDR2 FQNNGV. The CDR3 has 15 residues. Trimming took 3 bases from V and 2 from J; bases not matched to a gene: 5. CDR3 sequence reads: CASSFTSGVTDTQYF. The CDR3 DNA is TGTGCCAGCAGCTTTACCAGCGGGGTCACAGATACGCAGTATTTT.

The gene calls are TRBV5-4 and TRBJ1-4, with D uncertain. This CDR3 contains 14 residues. Trimming shortened V by 0 bases and J by 3 bases, and 6 bases separated the two germline ends. CDR1 and CDR2 from the germline V gene are SGHNT and YYREEE (reference sequence). CDR3 in DNA: TGTGCCAGCAGCTTGGGTCCCGCTAATGAAAAACTGTTTTTT. Its protein is CASSLGPANEKLFF.